This T cell receptor beta chain was documented in a study of T cell clonotyping in hematopoietic cell transplantation. Background on the study: Recipients' pretransplant samples followed cytoreduction.

The time point is: recipient sample about 28 days before transplant, after cytoreduction. Blood collection times were about day -28 and days 30, 100, 180 posttransplant. Data came from immunoSEQ multiplex PCR; TCRdb stores just in-frame clones and leaves some out. The table includes 35,000 to 45,000 clones, roughly 95% detected once. Germline V gene lookup returns CDR1 SGHRS and CDR2 YFSETQ. Trimming shortened V by 4 bases and J by 4 bases, and 17 bases separated the two germline ends. This CDR3 spans 15 amino acids. The sequence came from a man aged 35-49 years with chronic myeloid leukemia. Some clones in this sample may be carry-over from other donors' samples. Source: peripheral blood mononuclear cells, taken before stem cell transplant. The genes are TRBV5-1 and TRBJ2-5; D possibly uses TRBD1 or TRBD2 (6 bases each). The CDR3 DNA is TGCGCCAGCAGCGCATCAGGGGACTGGGGAGAGACCCAGTACTTC. This sequence encodes CASSASGDWGETQYF.